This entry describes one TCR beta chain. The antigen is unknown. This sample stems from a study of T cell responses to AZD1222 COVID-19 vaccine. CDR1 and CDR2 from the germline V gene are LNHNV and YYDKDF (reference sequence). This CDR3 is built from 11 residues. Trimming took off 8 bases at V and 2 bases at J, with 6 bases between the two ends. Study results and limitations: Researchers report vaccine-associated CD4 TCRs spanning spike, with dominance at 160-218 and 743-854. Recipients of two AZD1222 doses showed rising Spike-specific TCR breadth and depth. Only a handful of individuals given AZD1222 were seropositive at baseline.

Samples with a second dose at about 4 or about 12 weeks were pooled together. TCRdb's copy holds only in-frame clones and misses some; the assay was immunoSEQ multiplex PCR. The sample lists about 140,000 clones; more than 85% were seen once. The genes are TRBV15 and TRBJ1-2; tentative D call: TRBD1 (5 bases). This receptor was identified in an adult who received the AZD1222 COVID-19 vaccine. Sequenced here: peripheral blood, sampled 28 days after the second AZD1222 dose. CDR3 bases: TGTGCCACCGGGGCGAACTATGGCTACACCTTC. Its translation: CATGANYGYTF.